These 17 T cell receptor beta chains were all obtained from the same sample, sequenced in a study of shared clonotypes between healthy human individuals. Sequenced by immunoSEQ multiplex PCR; TCRdb stores in-frame clones only, minus some. The sample carries around 1.9 million clones, about 92% recorded once. Naive CD8 cells comprised CD45RO-negative, CCR7-positively selected cells, excluding terminally differentiated effector memory CD45RA+ cells. Sequences were obtained from naive CD8+ T cells from PBMCs. These receptors were obtained from a young man in good health. Some clones in this sample may be carry-over from other donors' samples.

This chain joins TRBV27 and TRBJ1-4; D is perhaps TRBD1 (6 bases). The CDR3 is made up of 14 amino acids. V lost 8 bases, J lost 8 bases, and 18 bases lay in between. The germline gives CDR1 MNHEY, CDR2 SMNVEV (reference sequence). The CDR3 region has the DNA TGTGCCAGCTCTATTACAGGGTTCCAGGAAAAACTGTTTTTT. Translated: CASSITGFQEKLFF. Variable domain in full (rest from reference TRBV27 and TRBJ1-4): EAQVTQNPRYLITVTGKKLTVTCSQNMNHEYMSWYRQDPGLGLRQIYYSMNVEVTDKGDVPEGYKVSRKEKRNFPLILESPSPNQTSLYFCASSITGFQEKLFFGSGTQLSVL.

This CDR3 is CASSARGFEAFF. The CDR3 region has the DNA TGTGCCAGCAGCGCGAGGGGCTTCGAAGCTTTCTTT. This chain links TRBV6-1 with TRBJ1-1; perhaps TRBD1 as D (5 bases). This CDR3 region has 12 residues. CDR1 is MNHNS, CDR2 SASEGT, per germline. The germline V and J ends were trimmed by 6 bases and 8 bases, with 13 bases remaining between them.

This chain joins TRBV11-1 and TRBJ2-5, with TRBD2 identical over 7 bases. The J segment lost 3 bases and the V segment lost 3 bases, leaving 7 bases of the junction unmatched. The CDR3 has 15 amino acids. Per the germline V gene, CDR1 is SGHAT and CDR2 is FQDESV (reference sequence). CDR3 sequence (DNA): TGTGCCAGCAGCTTCTCAAGGCTAGCGGAAGAGACCCAGTACTTC. Protein: CASSFSRLAEETQYF. The full variable domain, rest sourced from reference TRBV11-1 and TRBJ2-5, is EAEVAQSPRYKITEKSQAVAFWCDPISGHATLYWYRQILGQGPELLVQFQDESVVDDSQLPKDRFSAERLKGVDSTLKIQPAELGDSAMYLCASSFSRLAEETQYFGPGTRLLVL.

This clone was seen just once. The chain has TRBV27 and TRBJ2-1, with 7 bases that match TRBD2. From germline, CDR1 is MNHEY and CDR2 SMNVEV (reference sequence). The V gene end was trimmed by 8 bases and the J gene end by 3 bases; junction bases not matched to a gene: 13. The CDR3 has 16 residues. CDR3 coding DNA: TGTGCCAGCCTCCTGCGGGCTAGCGGAGTCTACAATGAGCAGTTCTTC. Amino acid sequence: CASLLRASGVYNEQFF.

The CDR3 sequence is CASTNFGQPTEAFF. The CDR3 nucleotides are TGTGCCAGTACCAATTTTGGACAGCCCACTGAAGCTTTCTTT. The genes are TRBV19 and TRBJ1-1, with D perhaps TRBD1 (6 bases). CDR1 and CDR2 from the germline V gene are LNHDA and SQIVND (reference sequence). The CDR3 length is 14 residues. Trimming pared 7 bases from V and 4 bases from J, leaving 16 bases between.

CDR3 amino acids: CASSLRTSGRAPETQYF. CDR3 sequence (DNA): TGTGCCAGCAGCTTACGGACTAGCGGGAGGGCCCCAGAGACCCAGTACTTC. The V gene is TRBV7-2, the J gene TRBJ2-5; TRBD2 agrees at 15 bases. The CDR3 is made up of 17 amino acids. Unmatched junction bases numbered 5, after V lost 2 bases and J lost 4 bases. Germline values: CDR1 SGHTA, CDR2 FQGNSA.

The V call is TRBV7-8, the J call TRBJ1-5; D unresolved. Germline V gives CDR1 SGHVS, CDR2 FQNEAQ. Trimming took off 1 base at V and 3 bases at J, with 10 bases between the two ends. The CDR3 consists of 15 residues. The CDR3 coding sequence is TGTGCCAGCAGCTTAGGGACGGACCTCAATCAGCCCCAGCATTTT. It is translated as CASSLGTDLNQPQHF.

The chain is built from TRBV11-2 and TRBJ1-2; perhaps TRBD1 as D (6 bases). Per germline, CDR1 SGHAT and CDR2 FQNNGV. The V gene lost 2 bases and the J gene lost 8 bases, with 12 bases spanning the gap. The CDR3 contains 13 residues. CDR3 bases: TGTGCCAGCAGCTTACCCACAGGGTTCGGCTACACCTTC. It is translated as CASSLPTGFGYTF.

The chain links TRBV4-1 to TRBJ1-1, with 9 bases identical to TRBD1. With 4 bases clipped from V and 0 bases from J, the junction kept 6 bases outside the gene matches. The CDR3 runs to 16 residues. Per the germline V gene, CDR1 is MGHRA and CDR2 is YSYEKL. CDR3 protein: CASSRGTGLMNTEAFF. Written as DNA, the CDR3 is TGCGCCAGCAGCCGGGGGACAGGGTTAATGAACACTGAAGCTTTCTTT.

This sequence joins TRBV10-2 and TRBJ2-7; D possibly uses TRBD1 or TRBD2 (5 bases each). Germline V gives CDR1 WSHSY, CDR2 SAAADI. V lost 8 bases to trimming and J lost 7 bases, with 12 bases between them. There are 11 residues in the CDR3. As DNA, the CDR3 is TGCGCCAGCCTTGGGGGAGAGGAGCAGTACTTC. Amino acid sequence: CASLGGEEQYF.

The genes are TRBV4-1 and TRBJ2-2, with 10 bases matching TRBD2. CDR1 MGHRA and CDR2 YSYEKL come from the germline V gene. The CDR3 runs to 17 residues. V lost 2 bases, J lost 6 bases, and 9 bases stayed unmatched. CDR3 coding DNA: TGCGCCAGCAGCCAAACCAAGCGGGAGGGCCCTTCCGGGGAGCTGTTTTTT. Protein: CASSQTKREGPSGELFF.

The rearrangement uses TRBV27 and TRBJ2-3; 7 bases map to TRBD2. The CDR3 is made up of 17 amino acids. V lost 5 bases to trimming and J lost 5 bases; unmatched junction nucleotides: 16. The germline V gene encodes CDR1 MNHEY and CDR2 SMNVEV (reference sequence). The CDR3 loop is CASSLVLAGEGLDTQYF. CDR3 sequence (DNA): TGTGCCAGCAGTCTCGTCTTGGCGGGAGAAGGGTTAGATACGCAGTATTTT.

This clone came up once. The chain is built from TRBV19 and TRBJ2-1, with D unresolved. CDR3 size: 12 residues. Germline CDR1 and CDR2: LNHDA and SQIVND (reference sequence). V lost 3 bases to trimming and J lost 9 bases, with 9 bases between them. Here the CDR3 DNA reads TGTGCCAGTAGTATTGACGCGTTTGAGCAGTTCTTC. Translation gives CASSIDAFEQFF.

As concerns this clone: Other DNA sequences in the sample encode the same CDR3. The chain couples TRBV19 to TRBJ1-5; D is unresolved. The V and J ends lost 3 bases and 3 bases respectively, with 3 bases between them. The CDR3 contains 12 residues. Germline V lookup: CDR1 LNHDA, CDR2 SQIVND (reference sequence). This CDR3 reads CASSIFNQPQHF. Here the CDR3 DNA reads TGTGCCAGTAGTATCTTCAATCAGCCCCAGCATTTT. Drawing the rest from reference TRBV19 and TRBJ1-5, the complete variable domain is DGGITQSPKYLFRKEGQNVTLSCEQNLNHDAMYWYRQDPGQGLRLIYYSQIVNDFQKGDIAEGYSVSREKKESFPLTVTSAQKNPTAFYLCASSIFNQPQHFGDGTRLSIL.

The CDR3 spells CASSSYGTRDQPQHF. CDR3 in DNA: TGTGCCAGCAGTTCGTACGGGACAAGAGATCAGCCCCAGCATTTT. The V gene is TRBV27, the J gene TRBJ1-5; maybe TRBD1 (6 bases). The CDR3 spans 15 residues. V was cut by 4 bases and J by 5 bases, with 15 bases left in between. Per germline, CDR1 MNHEY and CDR2 SMNVEV (reference sequence).

This chain uses TRBV28 with TRBJ2-7; possibly TRBD2 for D (5 bases). CDR1 and CDR2 (germline): MDHEN, SYDVKM. V lost 6 bases and J lost 0, with 12 bases in between. This CDR3 region has 14 residues. In DNA, the CDR3 is TGTGCCAGCAGCGGACGGGAAAACTCCTACGAGCAGTACTTC. It is translated as CASSGRENSYEQYF.

About this clone itself: The same CDR3 is also encoded by other DNA sequences in this sample. This chain connects TRBV7-9 to TRBJ2-1; 8 bases are shared with TRBD2. Germline V lookup: CDR1 SEHNR, CDR2 FQNEAQ (reference sequence). The CDR3 covers 12 residues. V gave up 5 bases and J gave up 13 bases; unmatched junction bases: 7. The CDR3 spells CASSPTGGEQFF. CDR3 sequence (DNA): TGTGCCAGCAGCCCAACCGGGGGGGAACAGTTCTTC.